Listed below are T cell receptor beta chains from one sample, sequenced in a study of control samples from healthy donors and cancer patients. Only in-frame clones appear in the TCRdb table, and some are missing; sequencing was by immunoSEQ multiplex PCR. Of over 150,000 clones in the sample, 90% to 95% were seen once. The sequenced material came from PBMCs. These receptor sequences come from a man between 60 and 75 years old with colorectal cancer. CDR3s include the opening cysteine and the closing phenylalanine or tryptophan. The order of the fields is D gene, J gene, V gene, clone size, CDR3 DNA, CDR3 protein. The D gene is left open where the match is weak. Only some rows state a clone size, as once, few, many or a class for expanded clones.

d_call: .
j_call: TRBJ2-2
v_call: TRBV5-1
clone_size: .
cdr3_nt: TGCGCCAGCAGCTTGGGCCCCGCGAACACCGGGGAGCTGTTTTTT
cdr3_aa: CASSLGPANTGELFF

d_call: TRBD1
j_call: TRBJ1-4
v_call: TRBV5-4
clone_size: .
cdr3_nt: TGTGCCAGCAGCAAGGGACAGTCAACTAATGAAAAACTGTTTTTT
cdr3_aa: CASSKGQSTNEKLFF

d_call: .
j_call: TRBJ2-6
v_call: TRBV19
clone_size: .
cdr3_nt: TGTGCCAGTAGCCCGAGGGTGGGGGCCAACGTCCTGACTTTC
cdr3_aa: CASSPRVGANVLTF

d_call: TRBD1
j_call: TRBJ2-5
v_call: TRBV6-5
clone_size: .
cdr3_nt: TGTGCCAGTGACAGGGGGATTGGGGAGACCCAGTACTTC
cdr3_aa: CASDRGIGETQYF

d_call: .
j_call: TRBJ1-1
v_call: TRBV4-1
clone_size: once
cdr3_nt: TGCGCCAGCAGCCCGTACGGGGGAAACACTGAAGCTTTCTTT
cdr3_aa: CASSPYGGNTEAFF

d_call: TRBD1
j_call: TRBJ1-1
v_call: TRBV20-1
clone_size: .
cdr3_nt: TGCAGTGCTAGTAACGCGGGACAGGGTAAGGACACTGAAGCTTTCTTT
cdr3_aa: CSASNAGQGKDTEAFF

d_call: .
j_call: TRBJ1-4
v_call: TRBV10-3
clone_size: .
cdr3_nt: TGTGCCGCGAAAGGGACGGAAAATGAAAAACTGTTTTTT
cdr3_aa: CAAKGTENEKLFF

d_call: TRBD1
j_call: TRBJ2-7
v_call: TRBV28
clone_size: .
cdr3_nt: TGTGCCAGCAGGGCCGGACAGGGGGGCCACGAGCAGTACTTC
cdr3_aa: CASRAGQGGHEQYF

d_call: .
j_call: TRBJ1-6
v_call: TRBV3-1/TRBV3-2
clone_size: .
cdr3_nt: TGTGCCAGCAGCCAAGGGGGTGGGACCCTTAATAATTCACCCCTCCACTTT
cdr3_aa: CASSQGGGTLNNSPLHF

d_call: .
j_call: TRBJ1-1
v_call: TRBV5-1
clone_size: .
cdr3_nt: TGCGCCAGCACCCTTTCGGGGGGAGACACTGAAGCTTTCTTT
cdr3_aa: CASTLSGGDTEAFF

d_call: .
j_call: TRBJ1-6
v_call: TRBV3-1/TRBV3-2
clone_size: .
cdr3_nt: TGTGCCAGCAGCCAATCCCGGGTCTCACCCCTCCACTTT
cdr3_aa: CASSQSRVSPLHF

d_call: .
j_call: TRBJ1-2
v_call: TRBV24-1
clone_size: .
cdr3_nt: TGTGCCACCAGTGACTACGGGGGAGGCTACACCTTC
cdr3_aa: CATSDYGGGYTF

d_call: .
j_call: TRBJ1-1
v_call: TRBV19
clone_size: .
cdr3_nt: TGTGCCAGTAGTATTTACGGGGACGGCACTGAAGCTTTCTTT
cdr3_aa: CASSIYGDGTEAFF

d_call: .
j_call: TRBJ2-3
v_call: TRBV3-1/TRBV3-2
clone_size: .
cdr3_nt: TGTGCCAGCAGCAGTAGAGGAGTGGGAAAGACAGATACGCAGTATTTT
cdr3_aa: CASSSRGVGKTDTQYF

d_call: TRBD2
j_call: TRBJ2-2
v_call: TRBV9
clone_size: .
cdr3_nt: TGTGCCAGCAGCGCCGGCGGGACTAGCGGGGGGTACTTATCCGGGGAGCTGTTTTTT
cdr3_aa: CASSAGGTSGGYLSGELFF

d_call: .
j_call: TRBJ1-1
v_call: TRBV12-3/TRBV12-4
clone_size: .
cdr3_nt: TGTGCCAGCAGCCGTAGGTACACTGAAGCTTTCTTT
cdr3_aa: CASSRRYTEAFF

d_call: TRBD1
j_call: TRBJ1-3
v_call: TRBV5-5
clone_size: .
cdr3_nt: TGTGCCAGCAGCCCACAGGGGACTGGAAACACCATATATTTT
cdr3_aa: CASSPQGTGNTIYF

d_call: TRBD2
j_call: TRBJ2-1
v_call: TRBV6-4
clone_size: .
cdr3_nt: TGTGCCAGCAGTGACCTAGCGGGGGGTAGAAATGAGCAGTTCTTC
cdr3_aa: CASSDLAGGRNEQFF

d_call: TRBD1
j_call: TRBJ1-5
v_call: TRBV19
clone_size: once
cdr3_nt: TGTGCCAGTAGTTCCGGGGACAGGGGCCTCTTTAGGCAGCCCCAGCATTTT
cdr3_aa: CASSSGDRGLFRQPQHF

d_call: .
j_call: TRBJ2-2
v_call: TRBV7-2
clone_size: once
cdr3_nt: TGTGCCAGCAGCCCCCGTGGGAGCGGGGAGCTGTTTTTT
cdr3_aa: CASSPRGSGELFF

d_call: .
j_call: TRBJ2-5
v_call: TRBV21-1
clone_size: .
cdr3_nt: TGTGCCAGCAGCATTAACAGGGTGACCCAAGAGACCCAGTACTTC
cdr3_aa: CASSINRVTQETQYF

d_call: .
j_call: TRBJ1-1
v_call: TRBV4-3
clone_size: once
cdr3_nt: TGCGCCAGCAGCCGGTATCTGCGGGACACTGAAGCTTTCTTT
cdr3_aa: CASSRYLRDTEAFF

d_call: TRBD1
j_call: TRBJ1-2
v_call: TRBV27
clone_size: .
cdr3_nt: TGTGCCAGTCGGGACAGGGCCTATGGCTACACCTTC
cdr3_aa: CASRDRAYGYTF

d_call: .
j_call: TRBJ1-1
v_call: TRBV7-2
clone_size: .
cdr3_nt: TGTGCCAGCAGCCCCAAGAACACTGAAGCTTTCTTT
cdr3_aa: CASSPKNTEAFF

d_call: .
j_call: TRBJ1-6
v_call: TRBV7-9
clone_size: .
cdr3_nt: TGTGCCAGCAGCCGTTACAGGACCGGTAATTCACCCCTCCACTTT
cdr3_aa: CASSRYRTGNSPLHF

d_call: .
j_call: TRBJ2-5
v_call: TRBV6-1
clone_size: .
cdr3_nt: TGTGCCAGCAGTGAATTTCAGACAGGGGACTACCGGGAGACCCAGTACTTC
cdr3_aa: CASSEFQTGDYRETQYF

d_call: .
j_call: TRBJ2-7
v_call: TRBV3-1/TRBV3-2
clone_size: .
cdr3_nt: TGTGCCAGCAGCCCTTCAGGGGAAGGCGAGCAGTACTTC
cdr3_aa: CASSPSGEGEQYF

d_call: .
j_call: TRBJ1-4
v_call: TRBV7-9
clone_size: .
cdr3_nt: TGTGCCAGCAGCTCTAGGCCGCGGGGGGCAACTAATGAAAAACTGTTTTTT
cdr3_aa: CASSSRPRGATNEKLFF

d_call: .
j_call: TRBJ1-5
v_call: TRBV7-2
clone_size: .
cdr3_nt: TGTGCCAGCAGCTCGCAGGGTTCCGATCAGCCCCAGCATTTT
cdr3_aa: CASSSQGSDQPQHF

d_call: TRBD1
j_call: TRBJ1-1
v_call: TRBV3-1/TRBV3-2
clone_size: .
cdr3_nt: TGTGCCAGCAGCCGAAACAGGGGTAACACTGAAGCTTTCTTT
cdr3_aa: CASSRNRGNTEAFF

d_call: TRBD1
j_call: TRBJ1-2
v_call: TRBV9
clone_size: once
cdr3_nt: TGTGCCAGCAGCGTACCCTCGAAGGGGGCGTCTAACTATGGCTACACCTTC
cdr3_aa: CASSVPSKGASNYGYTF

d_call: .
j_call: TRBJ1-2
v_call: TRBV5-4
clone_size: once
cdr3_nt: TGTGCCAGCAGCTGGCCGGGCACCGAGGGCTACACCTTC
cdr3_aa: CASSWPGTEGYTF

d_call: TRBD1
j_call: TRBJ2-5
v_call: TRBV11-2
clone_size: .
cdr3_nt: TGTGCCAGCAGCTCAGCAGGGGGTGGAGAGACCCAGTACTTC
cdr3_aa: CASSSAGGGETQYF

d_call: .
j_call: TRBJ1-3
v_call: TRBV28
clone_size: once
cdr3_nt: TGTGCCAGCAGTTTGGTAGGGGGTACTAATGCTGGAAACACCATATATTTT
cdr3_aa: CASSLVGGTNAGNTIYF

d_call: .
j_call: TRBJ2-3
v_call: TRBV3-1/TRBV3-2
clone_size: .
cdr3_nt: TGTGCCAGCAGCCTGCAGCTAGTTGGCACAGATACGCAGTATTTT
cdr3_aa: CASSLQLVGTDTQYF

d_call: .
j_call: TRBJ2-3
v_call: TRBV7-6
clone_size: .
cdr3_nt: TGTGCCAGCAGCTTAGCGCCGGGCGGCCGCACAGATACGCAGTATTTT
cdr3_aa: CASSLAPGGRTDTQYF

d_call: TRBD1
j_call: TRBJ1-5
v_call: TRBV7-2
clone_size: once
cdr3_nt: TGTGCCAGCAGCCCCCGGACAGGGCCCAATCAGCCCCAGCATTTT
cdr3_aa: CASSPRTGPNQPQHF

d_call: .
j_call: TRBJ1-1
v_call: TRBV30
clone_size: .
cdr3_nt: TGTGCCTCCCCGGGGAGGTCCGGCACTGAAGCTTTCTTT
cdr3_aa: CASPGRSGTEAFF

d_call: TRBD1
j_call: TRBJ2-5
v_call: TRBV5-1
clone_size: .
cdr3_nt: TGCGCCAGCAGTAGATCGACAGGGGTATCGGAGACCCAGTACTTC
cdr3_aa: CASSRSTGVSETQYF

d_call: .
j_call: TRBJ1-2
v_call: TRBV6-5
clone_size: .
cdr3_nt: TGTGCCAGCAGACTCGACACCGCCCATGACTATGGCTACACCTTC
cdr3_aa: CASRLDTAHDYGYTF

d_call: .
j_call: TRBJ2-2
v_call: TRBV6-6
clone_size: .
cdr3_nt: TGTGCCAGCGAGCTTGCGAACACCGGGGAGCTGTTTTTT
cdr3_aa: CASELANTGELFF

d_call: .
j_call: TRBJ1-2
v_call: TRBV3-1/TRBV3-2
clone_size: .
cdr3_nt: TGTGCCAGCAGCCAAACCCCCGAACCGATTAACTATGGCTACACCTTC
cdr3_aa: CASSQTPEPINYGYTF

d_call: .
j_call: TRBJ2-5
v_call: TRBV27
clone_size: .
cdr3_nt: TGTGCCAGCAGTTCCCCCGGGGCAGGGTTGGAGACCCAGTACTTC
cdr3_aa: CASSSPGAGLETQYF